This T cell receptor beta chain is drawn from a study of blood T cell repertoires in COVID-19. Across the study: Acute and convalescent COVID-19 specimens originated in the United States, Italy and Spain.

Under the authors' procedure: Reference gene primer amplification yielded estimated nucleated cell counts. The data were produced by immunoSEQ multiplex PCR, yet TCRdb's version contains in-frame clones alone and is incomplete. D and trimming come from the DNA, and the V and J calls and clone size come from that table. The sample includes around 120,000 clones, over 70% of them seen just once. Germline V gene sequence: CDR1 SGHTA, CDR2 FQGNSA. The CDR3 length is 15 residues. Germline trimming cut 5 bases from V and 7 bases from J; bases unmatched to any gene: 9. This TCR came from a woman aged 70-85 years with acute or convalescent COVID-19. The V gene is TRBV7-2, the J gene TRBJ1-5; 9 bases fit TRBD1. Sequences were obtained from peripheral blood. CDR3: CASSVNRGPRQPQHF. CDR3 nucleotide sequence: TGTGCCAGCAGCGTCAACAGGGGGCCCCGCCAGCCCCAGCATTTT.